The source of this TCR beta chain is a study of OX40 agonist ivuxolimab in advanced cancers. About the study: The study gave patients intravenous ivuxolimab at 0.01 to 10 mg/kg every 2 weeks. Notes on the study in general: In the expanded peripheral T cells, antigen specificity was never determined.

Comment on this clone: Its cognate antigen is unknown.

Measured with immunoSEQ multiplex PCR; TCRdb has only the in-frame clones, and not every one. This sample has about 50,000 clones, with around nine tenths found just once. The CDR3 loop spans 15 amino acids. The V gene lost 6 bases and the J gene lost 3 bases, with 18 bases spanning the gap. Germline V lookup: CDR1 MNHNS, CDR2 SASEGT. The TCR comes from an adult with an advanced solid tumor such as melanoma, head and neck, liver or kidney cancer. Sequenced material: CD4+ or CD8+ T cells sorted from blood, taken in a trial of the OX40 agonist ivuxolimab. The rearrangement links TRBV6-1 to TRBJ2-7; the D gene could be TRBD1 or TRBD2 (5 bases each). The CDR3 spells CASSYGAIEDYEQYF. In DNA form, the CDR3 reads TGTGCCAGCAGCTACGGGGCCATCGAGGACTACGAGCAGTACTTC.